This TCR beta chain was observed in a study of regulatory T cells in long-lasting Graves disease. The sample holds many counts of this clonotype. The TCR beta library used iRepertoire HTBI primers with Arm-PCR amplification of CDR3. Via MiXCR, TCRdb re-called the multiplex PCR reads, giving one row per CDR3 protein. Altogether about 420,000 distinct CDR3 sequences are present, about 15% being singletons, with the ten largest covering about 25%. Sample time point: newly diagnosed GD, antithyroid drugs for less than 3 months. Extracted RNA from PBMCs served as the source of the TCR library. The V end was cut by 4 bases, the J end by 0 bases, with 2 bases between. CDR1 and CDR2 from the germline V gene are SQVTM and ANQGSEA. This CDR3 spans 11 amino acids. These data were likewise used in another study, on T cells in Graves' hyperthyroidism and ophthalmopathy.

The sequencing here drew on peripheral blood mononuclear cells (PBMCs), taken at new diagnosis, from a patient treated with antithyroid drugs. The sequence came from a woman under 30 with Graves disease. The chain is built from TRBV29-1 and TRBJ2-3; the D is unclear. CDR3 nucleotide sequence: TGCAGCGTTGTTAGCACAGATACGCAGTATTTT. Its protein is CSVVSTDTQYF.